The next 32 T cell receptor beta chains were all read from a single sample in a study of PD-L1 blockade in urothelial cancer. Sample time point: peripheral blood 6 weeks after treatment start. TCRdb keeps only in-frame clones here, not all; method: immunoSEQ multiplex PCR. The data contain some 51,000 clones, 85% to 90% of them singletons. The starting material was PBMCs, obtained around atezolizumab (anti-PD-L1) treatment. Source of these receptors: a man aged 55 to 69 with urothelial cancer.

The chain combines TRBV19 with TRBJ1-1, with unresolved D. Germline CDR1 reads LNHDA; CDR2 reads SQIVND (reference sequence). The CDR3 loop spans 14 amino acids. Deletions cut 3 bases from V and 11 bases from J, with 19 bases between. Here the CDR3 DNA reads TGTGCCAGTAGTATCCCTATTCGGAGGCCAACCGCTTTCTTT. It is translated as CASSIPIRRPTAFF.

The chain employs TRBV6-1 and TRBJ1-5; 7 nucleotides agree with TRBD1. This CDR3 has 13 amino acids. Trimming took 2 bases from V and 6 from J; bases not matched to a gene: 1. Germline assignment: CDR1 MNHNS and CDR2 SASEGT. CDR3 sequence reads: CASSEQGGQPQHF. In DNA form, the CDR3 reads TGTGCCAGCAGTGAACAGGGGGGTCAGCCCCAGCATTTT.

The count of this clone is one. The chain has TRBV5-1 and TRBJ2-1; 8 bases align to TRBD2. This CDR3 region has 14 residues. With V trimmed by 0 bases and J by 8 bases, 4 bases remained unmatched. The germline V gene encodes CDR1 SGHRS and CDR2 YFSETQ. For the CDR3, the DNA is TGCGCCAGCAGCTTGGGGACTAGCATATATGAGCAGTTCTTC. Protein: CASSLGTSIYEQFF.

The J gene is TRBJ1-1, the V gene TRBV11-3; no clear D gene. The V gene lost 6 bases and the J gene lost 1 base, with 9 bases spanning the gap. Germline V CDR1 and CDR2: SGHNT, YENEEA. The CDR3 spans 13 residues. The CDR3 DNA reads as TGTGCCAGCAGTTTACAAGCGAACACTGAAGCTTTCTTT. This gives the protein CASSLQANTEAFF.

CDR3 loop: CASSLAHLGVTSTDTQYF. CDR3 DNA: TGTGCCAGCAGCTTAGCGCACCTAGGGGTAACTAGCACAGATACGCAGTATTTT. The rearrangement uses TRBV7-2 and TRBJ2-3; TRBD1 might be the D (5 bases). The CDR3 runs to 18 residues. Per the germline V gene, CDR1 is SGHTA and CDR2 is FQGNSA. V was cut by 0 bases and J by 0 bases, with 16 bases left in between.

The chain is built from TRBV5-8 and TRBJ2-1; the D gene is possibly TRBD1 (6 bases). Germline CDR1 and CDR2: SGHTS and YDEGEE. The CDR3 extends over 15 amino acids. Trimming removed 2 bases at V and 6 bases at J, with 15 bases between. CDR3: CASSLGQPTGNEQFF. The CDR3 nucleotides are TGTGCCAGCAGCTTAGGACAGCCAACGGGCAATGAGCAGTTCTTC.

The J gene is TRBJ2-7, the V gene TRBV4-2, with a weak D call TRBD1 (5 bases). The CDR3 runs to 15 residues. Germline V lookup: CDR1 LGHNA, CDR2 YNFKEQ. V lost 0 bases and J 1 base, leaving 10 bases between the germline ends. CDR3 nucleotide sequence: TGTGCCAGCAGCCAAGACGAGGCAGGGTCCTACGAGCAGTACTTC. It translates to CASSQDEAGSYEQYF.

This clone occurred a few times. V is TRBV25-1 and J is TRBJ1-3; 8 nucleotides match TRBD1. Germline V gene lookup returns CDR1 MGHDK and CDR2 SYGVNS. V shed 4 bases, J shed 2 bases, and the junction held 4 bases outside the gene matches. This CDR3 contains 15 residues. CDR3 in DNA: TGTGCCAGCAGTGCCCAGGGGGCCGCTGGAAACACCATATATTTT. Translated, it gives CASSAQGAAGNTIYF. The full variable domain, completed using reference TRBV25-1 and TRBJ1-3, is EADIYQTPRYLVIGTGKKITLECSQTMGHDKMYWYQQDPGMELHLIHYSYGVNSTEKGDLSSESTVSRIRTEHFPLTLESARPSHTSQYLCASSAQGAAGNTIYFGEGSWLTVV.

The chain carries TRBV4-3 and TRBJ2-4; TRBD1 is a possible D gene (6 bases). This CDR3 contains 15 residues. The germline V gene encodes CDR1 LGHNA and CDR2 YSLEER. V was cut by 1 base and J by 8 bases, with 15 bases left in between. The CDR3 reads CASSQGVGAQHIQYF. The CDR3 coding sequence is TGCGCCAGCAGCCAAGGTGTGGGGGCGCAACACATTCAGTACTTC.

The chain is built from TRBV29-1 and TRBJ1-2, with 9 bases aligning to TRBD1. The CDR3 is 13 amino acids. Germline-derived CDR1 and CDR2 are SQVTM and ANQGSEA. The CDR3, as DNA: TGCAGTTATTCACAGGGGGCAAACTATGGCTACACCTTC. It yields the protein CSYSQGANYGYTF.

The V and J genes are TRBV11-2 and TRBJ2-3; possible D gene TRBD2, 5 bases. This CDR3 contains 15 residues. Germline V gene data show CDR1 as SGHAT and CDR2 as FQNNGV. The V end lost 6 bases, the J end lost 2 bases, and 15 bases lay between the germline ends. CDR3 sequence: CASREGLFPTDTQYF. CDR3 sequence (DNA): TGTGCCAGCAGAGAAGGACTCTTCCCCACAGATACGCAGTATTTT.

The V and J genes are TRBV5-1 and TRBJ2-5, with D possibly TRBD1 on 6 matching bases. The CDR3 is made up of 15 amino acids. Germline values: CDR1 SGHRS, CDR2 YFSETQ. V shed 4 bases and J shed 2 bases, with 15 bases lying between them. The CDR3 here is CASSPGQIPQETQYF. CDR3 coding DNA: TGCGCCAGCAGCCCGGGACAAATACCTCAAGAGACCCAGTACTTC.

The table lists this clone with a few counts. The chain is built from TRBV29-1 and TRBJ1-1; TRBD1 matches at 7 bases. Germline V gives CDR1 SQVTM, CDR2 ANQGSEA. V gave up 6 bases and J gave up 4 bases; unmatched junction bases: 8. There are 13 residues in the CDR3. The CDR3 coding sequence is TGCAGCGTCGCAGGGGGTTCGGGCACTGAAGCTTTCTTT. Translated, it gives CSVAGGSGTEAFF.

This sequence joins TRBV19 and TRBJ2-3, with unresolved D. The ends were cut back, 3 bases at V and 6 bases at J, with 13 bases in the middle. This CDR3 spans 14 amino acids. CDR1 and CDR2 from the germline V gene are LNHDA and SQIVND (reference sequence). The CDR3 loop reads CASSMQEDGDTQYF. CDR3 coding DNA: TGTGCCAGTAGTATGCAAGAAGACGGGGATACGCAGTATTTT.

The gene calls are TRBV15 and TRBJ1-1; weak D call: TRBD1 (6 bases). Trimming stripped 4 bases from V and 8 bases from J, with 14 bases between. Germline CDR1 reads LNHNV; CDR2 reads YYDKDF (reference sequence). The CDR3 spans 13 residues. CDR3 region: CATSTYREGEAFF. For the CDR3, the DNA is TGTGCCACCAGCACTTACAGGGAGGGGGAAGCTTTCTTT.

The gene calls are TRBV2 and TRBJ2-2; weak D call: TRBD1 (5 bases). Per germline, CDR1 SNHLY and CDR2 FYNNEI. V lost 3 bases to trimming and J lost 2 bases, with 10 bases between them. CDR3 length equals 15 residues. The CDR3 spells CASSDWQGNTGELFF. The CDR3 DNA sequence: TGTGCCAGCAGTGATTGGCAGGGTAACACCGGGGAGCTGTTTTTT. Looking up the rest from reference TRBV2 and TRBJ2-2 gives the full variable domain: EPEVTQTPSHQVTQMGQEVILRCVPISNHLYFYWYRQILGQKVEFLVSFYNNEISEKSEIFDDQFSVERPDGSNFTLKIRSTKLEDSAMYFCASSDWQGNTGELFFGEGSRLTVL.

The V gene is TRBV25-1, the J gene TRBJ2-2, with a weak D call TRBD1 (5 bases). Germline CDR1 and CDR2: MGHDK and SYGVNS. Deletions cut 3 bases from V and 7 bases from J, with 12 bases between. There are 14 residues in the CDR3. CDR3 in DNA: TGTGCCAGCAGTGATCAGGGCTGGGGCGGGGAGCTGTTTTTT. This encodes CASSDQGWGGELFF.

J is TRBJ2-1 and V is TRBV2; D gene ambiguous. CDR1 and CDR2 (germline): SNHLY, FYNNEI. The CDR3 spans 10 residues. V shed 5 bases and J shed 7 bases, with 3 bases lying between them. In nucleotides, the CDR3 is TGTGCCAGCAGTCTGAATGAGCAGTTCTTC. This codes for CASSLNEQFF.

This clone has just a few counts. The chain links TRBV19 to TRBJ1-1; 9 nucleotides match TRBD1. Looked up from germline, CDR1 is LNHDA and CDR2 is SQIVND (reference sequence). This CDR3 has 14 residues. The J segment lost 1 base and the V segment lost 3 bases, leaving 0 bases of the junction unmatched. CDR3 sequence: CASSMDRGNTEAFF. The CDR3 DNA reads as TGTGCCAGTAGTATGGACAGGGGGAACACTGAAGCTTTCTTT.

The chain uses TRBV5-1 and TRBJ2-3, with D perhaps TRBD2 (6 bases). This CDR3 is built from 15 residues. Per germline, CDR1 SGHRS and CDR2 YFSETQ. Trimming stripped 3 bases from V and 2 bases from J, with 13 bases between. The CDR3 is CASSSTLADTDTQYF. CDR3 sequence (DNA): TGCGCCAGCAGCTCTACCTTAGCGGACACAGATACGCAGTATTTT.

The chain uses TRBV10-3 and TRBJ2-3, with 7 bases aligning to TRBD2. Trimming cost V 11 bases and J 2 bases; bases outside gene matches: 13. Germline V gives CDR1 ENHRY, CDR2 SYGVKD. The CDR3 totals 15 residues. CDR3 DNA: TGTGCCTCCTCCCGGCTAGCGGAGACCACAGATACGCAGTATTTT. Encoded protein: CASSRLAETTDTQYF.

The rearrangement links TRBV5-4 to TRBJ1-2; 8 bases align to TRBD1. Germline CDR1 and CDR2: SGHNT and YYREEE (reference sequence). V dropped 0 bases and J dropped 4; count of bases not matched to a gene: 2. The CDR3 totals 14 residues. Here the CDR3 reads CASSLATGGYGYTF. The CDR3 DNA reads TGTGCCAGCAGCTTGGCTACAGGGGGCTATGGCTACACCTTC.

The V call is TRBV2, the J call TRBJ2-5, with D possibly being TRBD2 (6 bases). Per germline, CDR1 SNHLY and CDR2 FYNNEI. This CDR3 has 19 residues. The V and J ends lost 7 bases and 5 bases respectively, with 32 bases between them. The CDR3 bases are TGTGCCAGCACCTCCCCTACTAGCAGACTAGATAAAATAAGGGAGACCCAGTACTTC. It translates to CASTSPTSRLDKIRETQYF.

The chain recombines TRBV4-2 with TRBJ1-2, with D unresolved. Germline V gene sequence: CDR1 LGHNA, CDR2 YNFKEQ. Trimming left V 0 bases short and J 8 bases short, with 22 bases between. This CDR3 is built from 17 residues. The CDR3 DNA is TGTGCCAGCAGCCAAGAAGCGTCGAGGGTAGGAGTTGGAGGCTACACCTTC. Residues: CASSQEASRVGVGGYTF.

The chain carries TRBV25-1 and TRBJ2-5, with 7 bases fitting TRBD1. The CDR3 length is 14 residues. Germline trimming cut 4 bases from V and 5 bases from J; bases unmatched to any gene: 7. From germline, CDR1 is MGHDK and CDR2 SYGVNS. In DNA form, the CDR3 reads TGTGCCAGCAGTGGACAGGGCTTTGGGGAGACCCAGTACTTC. Protein: CASSGQGFGETQYF.

This chain uses TRBV20-1 with TRBJ2-1; TRBD1 is a possible D gene (5 bases). Trimming stripped 3 bases from V and 10 bases from J, with 10 bases between. Germline V lookup: CDR1 DFQATT, CDR2 SNEGSKA (reference sequence). CDR3 length equals 11 residues. CDR3 bases: TGCAGTGCTAGTGGGCAGGGCGAGCAGTTCTTC. Translated: CSASGQGEQFF.

The chain is built from TRBV6-6 and TRBJ2-2; D unclear. Germline V CDR1 and CDR2: MNHNY, SVGAGI (reference sequence). The ends were cut back, 0 bases at V and 1 base at J, with 6 bases in the middle. The CDR3 loop spans 15 amino acids. CDR3 coding DNA: TGTGCCAGCAGTTACTCGAGATTGAACACCGGGGAGCTGTTTTTT. It codes for CASSYSRLNTGELFF.

This clone appeared a single time. The rearrangement uses TRBV11-3 and TRBJ2-3; unclear D gene. V was cut by 8 bases and J by 6 bases, with 15 bases left in between. There are 13 residues in the CDR3. CDR1 is SGHNT and CDR2 is YENEEA in the germline V gene. The CDR3, as DNA: TGTGCCAGCTCGGTCGGAGTCACGGATACGCAGTATTTT. Amino acid sequence: CASSVGVTDTQYF.

The chain combines TRBV5-1 with TRBJ2-1, with D possibly being TRBD2 (5 bases). This CDR3 contains 15 residues. V was clipped by 2 bases and J by 6 bases, with 15 bases between them. Germline CDR1 reads SGHRS; CDR2 reads YFSETQ. CDR3 sequence: CASSFGGTRANEQFF. The CDR3 DNA reads as TGCGCCAGCAGCTTCGGAGGAACACGGGCCAATGAGCAGTTCTTC. Full variable domain (missing parts from reference TRBV5-1 and TRBJ2-1): KAGVTQTPRYLIKTRGQQVTLSCSPISGHRSVSWYQQTPGQGLQFLFEYFSETQRNKGNFPGRFSGRQFSNSRSEMNVSTLELGDSALYLCASSFGGTRANEQFFGPGTRLTVL.

The genes are TRBV5-1 and TRBJ1-1; 8 bases fit TRBD1. CDR3 length equals 14 residues. V shed 2 bases, J shed 5 bases, and the junction held 5 bases outside the gene matches. The germline V gene encodes CDR1 SGHRS and CDR2 YFSETQ. CDR3 in amino acids: CASSLARGRTEAFF. For the CDR3, the DNA is TGCGCCAGCAGCTTAGCCAGGGGGCGGACTGAAGCTTTCTTT.

The gene calls are TRBV6-1 and TRBJ2-7; D might be TRBD1 (5 bases). CDR1 and CDR2 (germline): MNHNS, SASEGT. The CDR3 loop spans 15 amino acids. The ends were cut back, 2 bases at V and 0 bases at J, with 11 bases in the middle. The CDR3 protein is CASSETGQSSYEQYF. The CDR3 DNA is TGTGCCAGCAGTGAAACTGGACAAAGCTCCTACGAGCAGTACTTC.

The chain employs TRBV9 and TRBJ2-3, with a tentative D call TRBD1 (5 bases). The ends were cut back, 0 bases at V and 0 bases at J, with 11 bases in the middle. The CDR3 loop spans 16 amino acids. In germline, CDR1 is SGDLS, CDR2 YYNGEE. The CDR3 DNA reads TGTGCCAGCAGCGTAGTCGGACATCATAGCACAGATACGCAGTATTTT. This translates into CASSVVGHHSTDTQYF.